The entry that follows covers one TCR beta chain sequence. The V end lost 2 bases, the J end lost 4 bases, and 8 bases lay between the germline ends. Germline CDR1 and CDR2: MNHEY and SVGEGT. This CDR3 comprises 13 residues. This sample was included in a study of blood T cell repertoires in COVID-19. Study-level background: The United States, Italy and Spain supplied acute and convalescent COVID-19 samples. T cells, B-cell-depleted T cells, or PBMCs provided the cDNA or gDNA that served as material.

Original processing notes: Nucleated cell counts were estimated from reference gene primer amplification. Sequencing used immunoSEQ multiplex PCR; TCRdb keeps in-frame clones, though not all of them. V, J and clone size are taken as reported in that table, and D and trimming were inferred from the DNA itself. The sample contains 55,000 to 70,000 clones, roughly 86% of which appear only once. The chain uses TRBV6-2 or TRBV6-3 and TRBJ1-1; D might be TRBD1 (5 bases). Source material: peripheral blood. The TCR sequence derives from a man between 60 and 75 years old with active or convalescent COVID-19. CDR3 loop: CASSYDSRTEAFF. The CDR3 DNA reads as TGTGCCAGCAGTTACGACAGTCGCACTGAAGCTTTCTTT.